The 22 T cell receptor beta chains presented below share a single source sample, sequenced in a study of blood T cell repertoires in COVID-19 (dated by TCRdb to the early 2020s). Receptor amplification or capture employed the immunoSEQ multiplex PCR assay. TCRdb's version of the immuneACCESS table is confined to in-frame rearrangements and falls short of the full clone set. An unresolved V gene accounts for under half of the shortfall where checked; the remainder is of unknown origin. This sample comprises more than 300,000 clones, 80% to 90% of them detected only once. Of the sample, 3.5% to 4.5% falls within the top ten clones. The specimen sequenced was PBMCs or T cells enriched from blood (not recorded which). The receptor set was obtained from a man younger than 40 who had recovered from COVID-19.

The chain combines TRBV30 with TRBJ1-2, with unresolved D. V was cut by 5 bases and J by 6 bases, with 13 bases left in between. Germline values: CDR1 GTSNPN, CDR2 SVGIG (reference sequence). This CDR3 contains 12 residues. DNA for the CDR3: TGTGCCTGGGGTGCGTTTGGAGATGGCTACACCTTC. It yields the protein CAWGAFGDGYTF.

The rearrangement uses TRBV10-1 and TRBJ2-7, with D tentatively TRBD2 (6 bases). Trimming took off 6 bases at V and 3 bases at J, with 21 bases between the two ends. In germline, CDR1 is WNHNN, CDR2 SYGVQD (reference sequence). This CDR3 is 16 amino acids long. CDR3 sequence (DNA): TGCGCCAGCAGCCCCGGGGGAGCGGCGAGGGGCTACGAGCAGTACTTC. This codes for CASSPGGAARGYEQYF.

The chain is built from TRBV30 and TRBJ1-1; tentatively, D is TRBD1 (5 bases). CDR3 length equals 12 residues. Germline V gives CDR1 GTSNPN, CDR2 SVGIG (reference sequence). V gave up 4 bases and J gave up 11 bases, with 17 bases separating them. CDR3 in amino acids: CAWTERGSAAFF. The CDR3 DNA reads as TGTGCCTGGACCGAAAGGGGTTCCGCCGCTTTCTTT.

The V gene is TRBV5-1, the J gene TRBJ2-7; the D is unclear. V lost 4 bases, J lost 6 bases, and 26 bases lay in between. The CDR3 is 17 amino acids. Germline-derived CDR1 and CDR2 are SGHRS and YFSETQ. DNA of the CDR3: TGCGCCAGCAGCCTAACGGTTCCGGGTGTAGCCAGCAGCGAGCAGTACTTC. This codes for CASSLTVPGVASSEQYF.

This clone was observed a few times. This sequence joins TRBV24-1 and TRBJ2-1; D possibly corresponds to TRBD2 (6 bases). Germline V gene data show CDR1 as KGHDR and CDR2 as SFDVKD. The length of the CDR3 is 17 residues. Trimming shortened V by 4 bases and J by 2 bases, and 17 bases separated the two germline ends. Written as DNA, the CDR3 is TGTGCCACCAGTGAGAAGTCCGGGACTGGGGCCTACAATGAGCAGTTCTTC. As protein: CATSEKSGTGAYNEQFF.

This rearrangement joins TRBV7-6 to TRBJ1-4; the D gene is possibly TRBD1 (5 bases). The germline V gene encodes CDR1 SGHVS and CDR2 FNYEAQ. The ends were cut back, 6 bases at V and 4 bases at J, with 15 bases in the middle. The CDR3 totals 15 residues. CDR3 nucleotides: TGTGCCAGCAGGCGGGGACCGATATATAATGAAAAACTGTTTTTT. Its translation: CASRRGPIYNEKLFF.

The chain employs TRBV1 and TRBJ2-7; the table's D call of TRBD2 was not tested on the DNA. TRBV1 corresponds to a pseudogene. The CDR3 runs to 14 residues. The CDR3 bases are TGCACCAGCAGCCAAGGAAAAGCTCCCTACGAGCAGTACTTC. The encoded protein is CTSSQGKAPYEQYF.

This chain links TRBV9 with TRBJ2-1; 8 nucleotides align to TRBD2. The trim removed 0 bases at V and 3 bases at J, leaving 11 bases unmatched. The germline CDR1 and CDR2 sequences are SGDLS and YYNGEE. This CDR3 has 18 residues. The chain's CDR3 is CASSVGLVRLAGYNEQFF. The CDR3 bases are TGTGCCAGCAGCGTAGGATTAGTCCGGCTAGCGGGCTACAATGAGCAGTTCTTC.

The chain carries TRBV30 and TRBJ1-2; 7 nucleotides match TRBD1. Germline V CDR1 and CDR2: GTSNPN, SVGIG (reference sequence). The CDR3 runs 14 residues. Unmatched junction bases numbered 6, after V lost 2 bases and J lost 3 bases. The CDR3 DNA reads TGTGCCTGGAGTACCGGGGACAGTTACTATGGCTACACCTTC. Encoded protein: CAWSTGDSYYGYTF.

The chain couples TRBV7-9 to TRBJ2-3, with TRBD2 matching 14 bases. The V segment lost 2 bases and the J segment 3 bases; nucleotides outside the gene matches: 4. Germline V gene lookup returns CDR1 SEHNR and CDR2 FQNEAQ (reference sequence). CDR3 length: 17 amino acids. CDR3: CASSLTRLAGGTDTQYF. The CDR3 DNA sequence: TGTGCCAGCAGCTTAACGAGACTAGCGGGAGGGACAGATACGCAGTATTTT.

The genes are TRBV6-5 and TRBJ1-2, with 7 positions matching TRBD1. Trimming cost V 10 bases and J 4 bases; bases outside gene matches: 9. The length of the CDR3 is 13 residues. Germline CDR1 MNHEY, CDR2 SVGAGI. The CDR3 coding sequence is TGTGCCACTCCGGCAGGGGGAGGCTATGGCTACACCTTC. It yields the protein CATPAGGGYGYTF.

This sequence joins TRBV5-1 and TRBJ2-7, with TRBD2 matching 9 bases. This CDR3 comprises 17 residues. The germline CDR1 and CDR2 sequences are SGHRS and YFSETQ. V gave up 3 bases and J gave up 7 bases; unmatched junction bases: 17. The DNA for the CDR3 is TGCGCCAGCAGCTGGTCTAGCGGGGCGGCTCCGAGGGCAGAGCAGTACTTC. Its protein is CASSWSSGAAPRAEQYF. Filled out from reference TRBV5-1 and TRBJ2-7, the complete variable domain reads KAGVTQTPRYLIKTRGQQVTLSCSPISGHRSVSWYQQTPGQGLQFLFEYFSETQRNKGNFPGRFSGRQFSNSRSEMNVSTLELGDSALYLCASSWSSGAAPRAEQYFGPGTRLTVT.

This chain joins TRBV4-2 and TRBJ2-7; D might be TRBD1 (5 bases). CDR3 length: 15 amino acids. Trimming shortened V by 0 bases and J by 3 bases, and 12 bases separated the two germline ends. The V gene's germline CDR1 is LGHNA and CDR2 YNFKEQ. The chain's CDR3 is CASSQENARDYEQYF. CDR3 coding DNA: TGTGCCAGCAGCCAAGAAAACGCCAGGGACTACGAGCAGTACTTC.

This chain joins TRBV7-6 and TRBJ2-1, with 12 bases matching TRBD2. Germline CDR1 reads SGHVS; CDR2 reads FNYEAQ. With V trimmed by 1 base and J by 7 bases, 2 bases remained unmatched. This CDR3 is 15 amino acids long. CDR3 coding DNA: TGTGCCAGCAGCTTAGTTGGGACTAGCGGGAATGAGCAGTTCTTC. Protein product: CASSLVGTSGNEQFF.

The V gene is TRBV29-1, the J gene TRBJ2-2, with TRBD1 matching 8 bases. The germline V gene has CDR1 SQVTM and CDR2 ANQGSEA. This CDR3 is 15 amino acids long. The ends lost 4 bases at V and 6 bases at J; junction bases unmatched: 10. The CDR3 region has the DNA TGCAGCGTTGGGAATACTCAGGGGGCCGCCGGGGAGCTGTTTTTT. Translated: CSVGNTQGAAGELFF.

The gene calls are TRBV4-1 and TRBJ1-1, with D uncertain. V lost 4 bases to trimming and J lost 2 bases, with 17 bases between them. The germline V gene encodes CDR1 MGHRA and CDR2 YSYEKL. The CDR3 length is 16 residues. The CDR3 nucleotides read TGCGCCAGCAGCCGCGACCCCGGGTCCGTCAACACTGAAGCTTTCTTT. It specifies CASSRDPGSVNTEAFF.

This rearrangement joins TRBV11-3 to TRBJ1-6, with unresolved D. V was clipped by 3 bases and J by 7 bases, with 7 bases between them. The CDR3 consists of 13 residues. CDR1 is SGHNT, CDR2 YENEEA, per germline. For the CDR3, the DNA is TGTGCCAGCAGCTTCGGTCTAAATTCACCCCTCCACTTT. This codes for CASSFGLNSPLHF. The full variable domain, completed using reference TRBV11-3 and TRBJ1-6, is EAGVVQSPRYKIIEKKQPVAFWCNPISGHNTLYWYLQNLGQGPELLIRYENEEAVDDSQLPKDRFSAERLKGVDSTLKIQPAELGDSAVYLCASSFGLNSPLHFGNGTRLTVT.

The chain couples TRBV6-7 to TRBJ1-1; TRBD1 aligns across 8 bases. TRBV6-7 carries the ORF label, with uncertain function. Trimming took 0 bases from V and 9 from J; bases not matched to a gene: 3. The CDR3 runs 13 residues. Written as DNA, the CDR3 is TGTGCCAGCAGTTACTCGGGGGACAGGAAAGCTTTCTTT. Residues: CASSYSGDRKAFF.

The chain combines TRBV24-1 with TRBJ1-5, with D possibly matching TRBD1 (6 bases). CDR3 size: 16 residues. Germline V gene sequence: CDR1 KGHDR, CDR2 SFDVKD. V was pared by 7 bases and J by 1 base, with 16 bases between. CDR3 in amino acids: CATSEQGSLSNQPQHF. The DNA for the CDR3 is TGTGCCACCAGCGAGCAGGGGTCCTTGAGCAATCAGCCCCAGCATTTT.

This clone was detected only once. The J gene is TRBJ2-7, the V gene TRBV11-3; D uncertain. The CDR3 has 13 residues. Looked up from germline, CDR1 is SGHNT and CDR2 is YENEEA. V lost 5 bases, J lost 1 base, and 9 bases lay in between. CDR3: CASSTSASYEQYF. The CDR3 DNA is TGTGCCAGCAGCACGTCAGCGTCCTACGAGCAGTACTTC.

V and J are TRBV10-1 and TRBJ2-3, with D perhaps TRBD1 (6 bases). This CDR3 contains 13 residues. Trimming took 7 bases from V and 4 from J, leaving 12 bases between them. The V gene's germline CDR1 is WNHNN and CDR2 SYGVQD (reference sequence). The CDR3 DNA reads TGCGCCAGCACCGTGCAGGGGTCAGATACGCAGTATTTT. This gives the protein CASTVQGSDTQYF.

The J gene is TRBJ2-1, the V gene TRBV29-1, with D maybe TRBD1 (6 bases). This CDR3 spans 17 amino acids. Germline assignment: CDR1 SQVTM and CDR2 ANQGSEA. Trimming took 3 bases from V and 0 from J, leaving 18 bases between them. This CDR3 is CSVEPRDTSSSYNEQFF. As DNA, the CDR3 is TGCAGCGTTGAGCCCCGGGACACCTCGAGCTCCTACAATGAGCAGTTCTTC.